Below, one T cell receptor (beta chain) is given with its context. Its cognate antigen is unknown. TCRdb reprocessed the reads with MiXCR, giving one entry per CDR3 protein. The sample lists around 540,000 distinct CDR3 sequences; roughly a third were seen once. These data belong to a study of T cell repertoires in cytomegalovirus infection. Whole-study context: Used in the study were CMV epitopes, some recently identified and HLA-C-restricted, others well-studied and HLA-B-restricted. Based on public TCR beta signatures, there were indications of CMV infection and of a matching HLA type.

Study-level points and caveats: Carriage of CMV together with the relevant HLA was identifiable through cumulative public TCR beta family frequency.

This specimen was cultured PBMCs, taken from culture after CMV antigen stimulation. This TCR was recovered from a human donor in good health (CMV status not recorded). Some clones in this sample may be carry-over from other donors' samples.

CDR3 amino acids: CASTIGQGWYNEQFF. The CDR3 DNA reads as TGTGCCAGCACCATCGGACAGGGTTGGTACAATGAGCAGTTCTTC. The chain recombines TRBV6-8 with TRBJ2-1; 8 bases align to TRBD1. Trimming at V came to 7 bases and at J to 4 bases, leaving 9 bases not matched to a gene. The CDR3 totals 15 residues. The germline V gene encodes CDR1 MNHGY and CDR2 SAAAGT.